Below, 5 T cell receptor beta chains from the same sample are listed, as sequenced in a study of tumor-infiltrating lymphocytes in primary liver carcinoma. From 20-30 mg of unsorted bulk tissue, DNA and RNA were co-extracted together. The investigators made TCR beta cDNA from about 0.45 ug total RNA, using a constant-region primer. Employing slightly modified ARM-PCR, three nested multiplex PCR rounds were run, and these gave rise to the TCR beta libraries. A C-beta reverse primer was combined with TRBV1-TRBV30 forward primers in the first two PCR rounds, and each round had 9 to 10 cycles. TCRdb recomputed calls from the multiplex PCR reads with MiXCR, one row per CDR3 protein. The sample has under 110,000 distinct CDR3 sequences, around 73% seen once. Sequencing was done on a sample of liver tumor tissue from sampling region 2. This sample's subset: tumor region T2, inferior pole. These receptors all come from a woman aged 60-70 years with primary liver carcinoma and hepatitis B virus infection.

In this sample, this clonotype is medium-sized. The chain is built from TRBV11-2 and TRBJ2-5; no reliable D call. The CDR3 runs 12 residues. CDR1 and CDR2 from the germline V gene are SGHAT and FQNNGV. V was trimmed by 5 bases and J by 7 bases, leaving 11 bases between them. The CDR3 spells CASSTQRGTQYF. The CDR3 bases are TGTGCCAGCAGCACACAACGCGGGACCCAGTACTTC.

This clonotype came up many times. The chain combines TRBV12-3 or TRBV12-4 with TRBJ2-7, with D perhaps matching TRBD1 (6 bases). Trimming cost V 1 base and J 3 bases, with 13 bases left between them. CDR3 length equals 15 residues. CDR3 in amino acids: CASSLVRQVNYEQYF. CDR3 nucleotide sequence: TGTGCCAGCAGTTTAGTTCGACAGGTCAACTACGAGCAGTACTTC.

The gene calls are TRBV5-4 and TRBJ2-5; D unresolved. V dropped 2 bases and J dropped 4 bases, with 15 bases sitting between them. This CDR3 region has 15 residues. Germline-derived CDR1 and CDR2 are SGHNT and YYREEE (reference sequence). CDR3 in amino acids: CASSLETRRPETQYF. In DNA, the CDR3 is TGTGCCAGCAGCTTAGAGACGCGCAGACCAGAGACCCAGTACTTC.

This chain connects TRBV11-3 to TRBJ2-1; 7 bases are shared with TRBD2. CDR1 is SGHNT and CDR2 is YENEEA in the germline V gene. After removal of 7 bases from V and 7 bases from J, the junction contained 10 bases not matched to a gene. CDR3 length: 14 residues. CDR3 amino acids: CASTLGGSNNEQFF. The DNA for the CDR3 is TGTGCCAGCACTTTAGGCGGGAGCAATAATGAGCAGTTCTTC.

With respect to this clonotype: A much bigger clone sits one base away, suggesting this may be a read error. The CDR3 end shows no conserved phenylalanine or tryptophan, and so a read error is likely. The gene calls are TRBV28 and TRBJ1-2, with D unclear. V lost 4 bases and J 5 bases, leaving 5 bases between the germline ends. CDR3 size: 11 residues. CDR1 and CDR2 (germline): MDHEN, SYDVKM. CDR3 in amino acids: CASSSRYGYTI. For the CDR3, the DNA is TGTGCCAGCAGTTCCCGTTATGGCTACACCATC.